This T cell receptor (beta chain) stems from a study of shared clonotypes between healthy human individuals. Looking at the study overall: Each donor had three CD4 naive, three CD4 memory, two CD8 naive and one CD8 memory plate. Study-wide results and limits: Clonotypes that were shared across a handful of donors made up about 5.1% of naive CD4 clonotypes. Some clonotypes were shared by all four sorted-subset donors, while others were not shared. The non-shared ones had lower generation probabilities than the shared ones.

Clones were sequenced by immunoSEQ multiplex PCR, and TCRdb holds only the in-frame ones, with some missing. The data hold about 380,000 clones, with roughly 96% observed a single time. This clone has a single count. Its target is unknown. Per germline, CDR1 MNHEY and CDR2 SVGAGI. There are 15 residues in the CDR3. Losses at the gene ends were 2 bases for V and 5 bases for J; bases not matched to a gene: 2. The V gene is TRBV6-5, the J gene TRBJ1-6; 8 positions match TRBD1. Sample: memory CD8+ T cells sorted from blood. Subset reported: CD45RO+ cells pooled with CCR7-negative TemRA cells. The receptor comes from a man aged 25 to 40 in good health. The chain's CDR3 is CASSYRQGNNSPLHF. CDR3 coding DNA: TGTGCCAGCAGTTACAGACAGGGGAATAATTCACCCCTCCACTTT.